Listed below are T cell receptor beta chains from one sample, sequenced in a study of blood T cell repertoires in COVID-19. The table came from immunoSEQ multiplex PCR; TCRdb's copy has only in-frame clones and leaves some out. The sample comprises roughly 390,000 clones, roughly 85% of which are singletons, and roughly 3.9% rests with the top ten. The sample consisted of peripheral blood. These receptors were obtained from a woman under 30 with acute or convalescent COVID-19. Each CDR3 is given with its conserved first and last residue.

J gene | CDR3 length | V gene | CDR3 protein
TRBJ2-7 | 15 | TRBV28 | CASSASTGRTGEQYF
TRBJ2-6 | 19 | TRBV6-1 | CASSELDAGYNSGANVLTF
TRBJ2-5 | 12 | TRBV2 | CAIRDSGETQYF
TRBJ2-7 | 15 | TRBV3-1/TRBV3-2 | CASSQDGYRTYEQYF
TRBJ2-5 | 15 | TRBV9 | CASSVLGTSQETQYF
TRBJ1-1 | 13 | TRBV28 | CASGDSLNTEAFF
TRBJ2-5 | 15 | TRBV28 | CASSQGGQGQETQYF
TRBJ1-3 | 15 | TRBV5-1 | CASSLEVASGNTIYF
TRBJ2-5 | 15 | TRBV2 | CASGGLAGGGETQYF
TRBJ1-1 | 14 | TRBV3-1/TRBV3-2 | CASSPASGDRGAFF
TRBJ1-6 | 14 | TRBV5-4 | CASSRRQGGSPLHF
TRBJ2-1 | 16 | TRBV27 | CASSFSGESSYNEQFF
TRBJ1-1 | 14 | TRBV6-1 | CASSERRAGGEAFF
TRBJ1-6 | 13 | TRBV29-1 | CSVAGDRDSPLHF
TRBJ2-7 | 14 | TRBV4-1 | CASSQDPLLDEQYF
TRBJ2-3 | 15 | TRBV10-1 | CASSDHRGQGDTQYF
TRBJ2-5 | 18 | TRBV18 | CASSPLGTSGPGQETQYF
TRBJ2-7 | 13 | TRBV27 | CASSLSRGHEQYF
TRBJ1-5 | 15 | TRBV27 | CASSQGQNSNQPQHF
TRBJ2-1 | 13 | TRBV7-9 | CASSLGQYNEQFF
TRBJ1-2 | 13 | TRBV6-5 | CASSYFPRGGYTF
TRBJ2-2 | 15 | TRBV27 | CASSFYTGDTGELFF
TRBJ1-6 | 17 | TRBV7-8 | CASSLGSGSSYNSPLHF
TRBJ2-2 | 17 | TRBV18 | CASSPDWSGTNTGELFF
TRBJ2-3 | 14 | TRBV10-1 | CASSGFRVEDTQYF
TRBJ1-4 | 14 | TRBV5-4 | CASSFTGGEEKLFF
TRBJ2-3 | 15 | TRBV29-1 | CSVEGRRERTDTQYF
TRBJ2-1 | 16 | TRBV21-1 | CASSRSGGGPYNEQFF
TRBJ1-1 | 12 | TRBV7-9 | CASTQWNTEAFF
TRBJ1-2 | 15 | TRBV5-6 | CASFNRGAGLHGYTF
TRBJ1-6 | 14 | TRBV12-5 | CASGLGQAGSPLHF
TRBJ1-5 | 15 | TRBV24-1 | CATSEKGGWDQPQHF
TRBJ1-1 | 13 | TRBV6-5 | CASSNRVSAEAFF
TRBJ1-2 | 14 | TRBV5-1 | CASSLARQDYGYTF
TRBJ1-4 | 13 | TRBV15 | CATSDRGNEKLFF
TRBJ2-5 | 14 | TRBV6-1 | CASSEGLTPGTQYF
TRBJ1-2 | 12 | TRBV12-3/TRBV12-4 | CASSFRGYGYTF
TRBJ1-1 | 13 | TRBV30 | CAWSVYSGAEAFF
TRBJ1-5 | 15 | TRBV2 | CASRERGGDDQPQHF
TRBJ2-3 | 16 | TRBV18 | CASSPPDRGPLSILNF
TRBJ2-4 | 14 | TRBV20-1 | CSASILTGGNIQYF
TRBJ2-2 | 12 | TRBV24-1 | CATSLVGAELFF
TRBJ2-7 | 13 | TRBV11-2 | CASSQTLGGEQYF
TRBJ2-1 | 12 | TRBV12-3/TRBV12-4 | CASSYLRVEQFF
TRBJ2-1 | 17 | TRBV5-1 | CASNTYALGQGNNEQFF
TRBJ1-3 | 11 | TRBV5-1 | CASPHRNTIYF
TRBJ1-1 | 13 | TRBV5-6 | CASSLERRTEAFF
TRBJ2-1 | 15 | TRBV7-9 | CASSHTGASYNEQFF
TRBJ1-2 | 14 | TRBV28 | CASSFTGGYYGYTF
TRBJ2-2 | 16 | TRBV5-1 | CASSQEVYANTGELFF